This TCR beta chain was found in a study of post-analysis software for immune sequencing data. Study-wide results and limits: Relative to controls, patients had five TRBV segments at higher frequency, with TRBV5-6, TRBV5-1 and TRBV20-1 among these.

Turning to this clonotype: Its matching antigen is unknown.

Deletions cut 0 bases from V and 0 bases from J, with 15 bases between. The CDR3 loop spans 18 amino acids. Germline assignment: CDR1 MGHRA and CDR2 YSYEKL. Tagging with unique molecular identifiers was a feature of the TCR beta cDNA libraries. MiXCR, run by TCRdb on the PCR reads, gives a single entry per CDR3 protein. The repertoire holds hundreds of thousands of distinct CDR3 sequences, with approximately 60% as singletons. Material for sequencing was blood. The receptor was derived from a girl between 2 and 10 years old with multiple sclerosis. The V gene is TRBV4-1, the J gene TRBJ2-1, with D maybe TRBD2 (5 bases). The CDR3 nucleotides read TGCGCCAGCAGCCAAGATCTCGCCAGCGGAAGCTCCTACAATGAGCAGTTCTTC. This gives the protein CASSQDLASGSSYNEQFF.